These 23 T cell receptor beta chains share one sample of origin, sequenced in a study of blood T cells in healthy people across ages. PCR was performed a second time for roughly 7 to 12 cycles using a sample-barcoded 5' primer and a J-beta primer mix. From the 5' RACE reads, TCRdb called clonotypes with MiXCR, one entry per CDR3 protein. This table holds 750,000 or so distinct CDR3 sequences, approximately 25% found once. These same data were also listed under a study on T cells of mothers and their children.

The material sequenced was blood. The receptors originated from a boy aged 5-17 years in good health.

This rearrangement joins TRBV5-5 to TRBJ2-3, with D perhaps TRBD1 (6 bases). V lost 0 bases and J 6 bases, leaving 14 bases between the germline ends. Germline values: CDR1 SGHKS, CDR2 YYEKEE (reference sequence). This CDR3 contains 15 residues. The chain's CDR3 is CASSLDAGEGDTQYF. In nucleotides, the CDR3 is TGTGCCAGCAGCTTGGACGCAGGGGAAGGGGATACGCAGTATTTT.

This clonotype was observed a few times. The chain uses TRBV28 and TRBJ2-7, with D unclear. V lost 6 bases to trimming and J lost 5 bases, with 14 bases between them. Germline CDR1 reads MDHEN; CDR2 reads SYDVKM. The CDR3 loop spans 13 amino acids. Written as DNA, the CDR3 is TGTGCCAGCAGCTCCCCAGCTGGGAACGAGCAGTACTTC. Translation: CASSSPAGNEQYF. The complete variable domain, with remaining parts taken from reference TRBV28 and TRBJ2-7, reads DVKVTQSSRYLVKRTGEKVFLECVQDMDHENMFWYRQDPGLGLRLIYFSYDVKMKEKGDIPEGYSVSREKKERFSLILESASTNQTSMYLCASSSPAGNEQYFGPGTRLTVT.

This clonotype was seen only a few times. The gene calls are TRBV6-6 and TRBJ2-5, with 7 positions matching TRBD2. This CDR3 spans 15 amino acids. The junction had 8 bases not matched to a gene; V was cut back by 2 bases and J by 5 bases. Looked up from germline, CDR1 is MNHNY and CDR2 is SVGAGI (reference sequence). CDR3 nucleotide sequence: TGTGCCAGCAGTTACGGGAGGCAGGGAGGGGAGACCCAGTACTTC. It is translated as CASSYGRQGGETQYF.

This chain links TRBV29-1 with TRBJ2-7; no definite D call. The V end lost 3 bases, the J end lost 4 bases, and 7 bases lay between the germline ends. Germline assignment: CDR1 SQVTM and CDR2 ANQGSEA. The CDR3 contains 11 residues. CDR3 protein: CSVDSEYEQYF. For the CDR3, the DNA is TGCAGCGTTGATTCTGAGTACGAGCAGTACTTC.

The chain joins TRBV20-1 to TRBJ2-7, with D perhaps TRBD1 or TRBD2 (6 bases each). CDR1 DFQATT and CDR2 SNEGSKA come from the germline V gene (reference sequence). This CDR3 region has 14 residues. The V end lost 6 bases, the J end lost 5 bases, and 20 bases lay between the germline ends. CDR3 bases: TGCAGTGCCCGCCCCGCAGGGGACTTCCACGAGCAGTACTTC. Amino acid sequence: CSARPAGDFHEQYF.

The chain is built from TRBV21-1 and TRBJ1-5; the DNA was not used to check the table's D call, TRBD1. TRBV21-1 is described as a pseudogene. The CDR3 is 18 residues long. The CDR3 here is CASSILPKRGPSNQPQHF. The CDR3 DNA follows: TGTGCCAGCAGCATACTGCCAAAACGGGGACCGAGCAATCAGCCCCAGCATTTT.

The genes are TRBV11-3 and TRBJ1-1; D is undetermined. Germline-derived CDR1 and CDR2 are SGHNT and YENEEA. This CDR3 is 13 amino acids long. The ends were cut back, 9 bases at V and 0 bases at J, with 11 bases in the middle. CDR3 amino acids: CASKTLMNTEAFF. CDR3 DNA: TGTGCCAGTAAAACGCTGATGAACACTGAAGCTTTCTTT.

J is TRBJ2-7 and V is TRBV4-3, with 10 positions matching TRBD1. The germline V gene has CDR1 LGHNA and CDR2 YSLEER. V gave up 0 bases and J gave up 1 base; unmatched junction bases: 9. This CDR3 has 18 residues. The CDR3 DNA follows: TGCGCCAGCAGCCAAGATAGGGTGGGGACAGGGGCTTCCTACGAGCAGTACTTC. This translates into CASSQDRVGTGASYEQYF.

The chain couples TRBV6-5 to TRBJ2-1, with D perhaps given as TRBD1 or TRBD2 (6 bases each). Germline lookup yields CDR1 MNHEY and CDR2 SVGAGI. Deletions cut 6 bases from V and 10 bases from J, with 22 bases between. CDR3 length equals 15 residues. CDR3 nucleotide sequence: TGTGCCAGCAGCCCCTTCCCTAACGTAGGGGGGGAGCAGTTCTTC. It specifies CASSPFPNVGGEQFF.

J is TRBJ2-7 and V is TRBV6-2 or TRBV6-3; D possibly uses TRBD1 or TRBD2 (6 bases each). V dropped 5 bases and J dropped 4 bases, with 18 bases sitting between them. The CDR3 runs 15 residues. From germline, CDR1 is MNHEY and CDR2 SVGEGT. This CDR3 reads CASSLVVGGPYEQYF. The DNA of the CDR3 is TGTGCCAGCAGTCTGGTCGTCGGGGGCCCTTACGAGCAGTACTTC.

The table lists this clonotype with a few counts. The chain is built from TRBV20-1 and TRBJ2-2; 11 nucleotides agree with TRBD2. V lost 0 bases to trimming and J lost 4 bases; unmatched junction nucleotides: 7. The germline gives CDR1 DFQATT, CDR2 SNEGSKA (reference sequence). The CDR3 has 17 amino acids. The CDR3 protein is CSARDLAGGGFTGELFF. CDR3 nucleotides: TGCAGTGCTAGAGATCTAGCGGGGGGCGGCTTCACCGGGGAGCTGTTTTTT.

The genes are TRBV29-1 and TRBJ1-1; D might be TRBD1 (5 bases). This CDR3 spans 12 amino acids. V lost 5 bases and J lost 0, with 7 bases in between. Germline V gene lookup returns CDR1 SQVTM and CDR2 ANQGSEA. This CDR3 is CSVMDMNTEAFF. CDR3 DNA: TGCAGCGTTATGGACATGAACACTGAAGCTTTCTTT.

This clonotype was counted a few times. V gene TRBV9 combines with J gene TRBJ1-3, with D perhaps TRBD1 (6 bases). This CDR3 is built from 14 residues. Per germline, CDR1 SGDLS and CDR2 YYNGEE. Between the trimmed V and J ends, which lost 3 bases and 4 bases, there was a span of 11 bases. Here the CDR3 DNA reads TGTGCCAGCAGCGCCACAGGGTCAGGAAACACCATATATTTT. This translates into CASSATGSGNTIYF.

The chain couples TRBV19 to TRBJ2-5, with D uncertain. CDR3 length: 13 amino acids. Trimming shortened V by 6 bases and J by 4 bases, and 12 bases separated the two germline ends. Germline CDR1 reads LNHDA; CDR2 reads SQIVND (reference sequence). The CDR3 nucleotides read TGTGCCAGTAGCGACCGGAGTACAGAGACCCAGTACTTC. Its translation: CASSDRSTETQYF.

This sequence joins TRBV29-1 and TRBJ2-7; possible D gene TRBD2, 5 bases. The CDR3 is 17 residues long. Trimming shortened V by 4 bases and J by 0 bases, and 22 bases separated the two germline ends. Looked up from germline, CDR1 is SQVTM and CDR2 is ANQGSEA. The CDR3 loop reads CSVGGGPLRPSSYEQYF. The CDR3 coding sequence is TGCAGCGTTGGAGGAGGTCCTCTCCGTCCGAGCTCCTACGAGCAGTACTTC.

The V and J genes are TRBV29-1 and TRBJ2-7; D might be TRBD1 (6 bases). Trimming took 5 bases from V and 4 from J, leaving 12 bases between them. Germline CDR1 is SQVTM and CDR2 is ANQGSEA. This CDR3 has 12 residues. CDR3 DNA: TGCAGCGTTACTATCACAGGGTACGAGCAGTACTTC. It specifies CSVTITGYEQYF.

This clonotype was recorded a few times. This chain links TRBV6-2 or TRBV6-3 with TRBJ2-3; D ambiguous. CDR3 length equals 13 residues. V dropped 0 bases and J dropped 9 bases, with 10 bases sitting between them. In germline, CDR1 is MNHEY, CDR2 SVGEGT. CDR3 loop: CASSYSVSETQYF. The CDR3 DNA sequence: TGTGCCAGCAGTTACTCGGTGAGCGAGACGCAGTATTTT.

This clonotype was detected a few times. The chain uses TRBV12-3 or TRBV12-4 and TRBJ2-3; the D call may be TRBD1 or TRBD2 (5 bases each). V was pared by 4 bases and J by 9 bases, with 20 bases between. CDR3 size: 15 residues. Here the CDR3 reads CASSSTRDLNQTQYF. CDR3 bases: TGTGCCAGCAGTTCAACCCGGGACCTCAATCAGACGCAGTATTTT.

This clonotype was observed at least ten times. A read error may account for a junction end that differs from germline. The rearrangement uses TRBV5-1 and TRBJ1-1; D gene unclear. CDR3 length: 15 residues. The V gene's germline CDR1 is SGHRS and CDR2 YFSETQ. The CDR3 loop reads CASSLAEGMNTEAFF. The CDR3 DNA sequence: TGTGCCAGCAGCTTAGCCGAAGGGATGAACACTGAAGCTTTCTTT.

This clonotype was detected only a few times. The rearrangement joins TRBV29-1 to TRBJ2-5, with TRBD2 matching over 10 bases. With 5 bases clipped from V and 2 bases from J, the junction kept 2 bases outside the gene matches. Per the germline V gene, CDR1 is SQVTM and CDR2 is ANQGSEA. This CDR3 has 13 amino acids. CDR3 sequence: CSVQREGQETQYF. In DNA, the CDR3 is TGCAGCGTTCAGCGGGAGGGGCAAGAGACCCAGTACTTC.

Only a few counts were recorded for this clonotype. The chain uses TRBV4-2 and TRBJ2-2; perhaps TRBD2 as D (6 bases). Germline V CDR1 and CDR2: LGHNA, YNFKEQ. There are 17 residues in the CDR3. V was clipped by 1 base and J by 0 bases, with 12 bases between them. Here the CDR3 DNA reads TGTGCCAGCAGCCAAGCCCTGGGGACTTCGAACACCGGGGAGCTGTTTTTT. This encodes CASSQALGTSNTGELFF.

This clonotype appeared a few times. This chain connects TRBV29-1 to TRBJ2-1; TRBD1 aligns across 8 bases. Germline CDR1 is SQVTM and CDR2 is ANQGSEA. The CDR3 is 17 amino acids. Trimming at V came to 8 bases and at J to 8 bases, leaving 23 bases not matched to a gene. Here the CDR3 reads CSLCLLGGQGYLDEQFF. CDR3 DNA sequence: TGCAGCTTATGCCTTTTAGGTGGACAGGGTTACTTGGATGAGCAGTTCTTC.

The chain is built from TRBV20-1 and TRBJ2-7; D is unresolved. The CDR3 has 15 amino acids. The V gene's germline CDR1 is DFQATT and CDR2 SNEGSKA (reference sequence). The V end was cut by 0 bases, the J end by 0 bases, with 12 bases between. CDR3 amino acids: CSARDLMVSSYEQYF. CDR3 DNA sequence: TGCAGTGCTAGAGATTTGATGGTAAGCTCCTACGAGCAGTACTTC.